A selection of T cell receptor beta chains follows, all from one sample in a study of control samples from healthy donors and cancer patients. Profiling relied on immunoSEQ multiplex PCR, and the TCRdb table lists in-frame clones only, not all of them. The table has roughly 120,000 clones, roughly nine tenths seen once. The sequencing input was blood. Receptor source: a woman younger than 35 in good health. Both conserved end residues are part of each CDR3. D genes are given only for firm matches. Size values are once, few and many counts, or a class for expanded clones, and some rows have none.

clone_size	j_call	d_call	v_call	cdr3_nt	cdr3_aa
once	TRBJ1-5	TRBD1	TRBV5-1	TGCGCCAGCAGTCCGGACAGGGATCGCAATCAGCCCCAGCATTTT	CASSPDRDRNQPQHF
.	TRBJ1-4	.	TRBV7-8	TGTGCCAGCAGCTTAGGGCAGGGACTTAGGGAAAAACTGTTTTTT	CASSLGQGLREKLFF
once	TRBJ2-5	.	TRBV19	TGTGCCAGTAGTACCCGGACAGTGGGGCAAGAGACCCAGTACTTC	CASSTRTVGQETQYF
.	TRBJ2-5	TRBD2	TRBV7-8	TGTGCCAGCAGCTACCTAGCGGGGGAAGAGACCCAGTACTTC	CASSYLAGEETQYF
.	TRBJ1-5	.	TRBV6-1	TGTGCCAGCAGTGAACAGGGTCTTGGCAATCAGCCCCAGCATTTT	CASSEQGLGNQPQHF
.	TRBJ2-5	.	TRBV5-1	TGCGCCAGCAGCTTGTGGCGGACGCAAGAGACCCAGTACTTC	CASSLWRTQETQYF
.	TRBJ2-5	.	TRBV6-6	TGTGCCAGCAGTTACTCTGAGGGGGGGCCGGAAGAGACCCAGTACTTC	CASSYSEGGPEETQYF
.	TRBJ2-3	.	TRBV7-9	TGTGCCAGCAGATGGGGCGTGGCGGGCACACCCACAGATACGCAGTATTTT	CASRWGVAGTPTDTQYF
.	TRBJ1-5	.	TRBV19	TGTGCCAGTAGTATAAGGAACAGGGATAATCAGCCCCAGCATTTT	CASSIRNRDNQPQHF
.	TRBJ2-7	TRBD2	TRBV2	TGTGCCAGCACGGACGGGAGGGCCTACGAGCAGTACTTC	CASTDGRAYEQYF
.	TRBJ1-2	.	TRBV19	TGTGCCAGTAGTATAGGTCTTAACTATGGCTACACCTTC	CASSIGLNYGYTF
once	TRBJ1-2	TRBD1	TRBV28	TGTGCCAGCAGCCTCGAACTACAGGGGGCTACTGAGTATGGCTACACCTTC	CASSLELQGATEYGYTF
.	TRBJ1-3	.	TRBV28	TGTGCCAGCAGTGATGAGGGTTACGGAAACACCATATATTTT	CASSDEGYGNTIYF
once	TRBJ1-4	TRBD1	TRBV7-2	TGTGCCAGCAGCTTAAACAGGGGCACAACTAATGAAAAACTGTTTTTT	CASSLNRGTTNEKLFF
.	TRBJ2-2	TRBD1	TRBV29-1	TGCAGCGTTTTAGACAGGGGGCCGACCGGGGAGCTGTTTTTT	CSVLDRGPTGELFF
.	TRBJ1-1	.	TRBV14	TGTGCCAGCAGCCAAGTTCGGAAGGGGCTTAACACTGAAGCTTTCTTT	CASSQVRKGLNTEAFF
.	TRBJ2-2	.	TRBV28	TGTGCCAGCACCCCCGTCGGGGGCAACACCGGGGAGCTGTTTTTT	CASTPVGGNTGELFF
.	TRBJ1-2	.	TRBV5-1	TGCGCCAGCAGCTTGGTAGCGGGAGTTGGAAACTATGGCTACACCTTC	CASSLVAGVGNYGYTF
.	TRBJ2-1	.	TRBV27	TGTGCCAGCAGTTACCGGACAGATCACAATGAGCAGTTCTTC	CASSYRTDHNEQFF
.	TRBJ2-2	.	TRBV9	TGTGCCAGCAGCCCTCGAACAAACACCGGGGAGCTGTTTTTT	CASSPRTNTGELFF
.	TRBJ2-7	TRBD1	TRBV7-9	TGTGCCAGCAGCCCCCGGGACAGAGGCGCCTACGAGCAGTACTTC	CASSPRDRGAYEQYF
.	TRBJ2-7	.	TRBV4-2	TGTGCCAGCAGCCAAGGTTCAACGGGGCCCTACGAGCAGTACTTC	CASSQGSTGPYEQYF
.	TRBJ1-1	.	TRBV28	TGTGCCAGCAGCGGGCCCGAAAATGAAGCTTTCTTT	CASSGPENEAFF
.	TRBJ2-5	TRBD2	TRBV3-1/TRBV3-2	TGTGCCAGTTCCCTTCGGGAGGGAGAGACCCAGTACTTC	CASSLREGETQYF
.	TRBJ2-7	TRBD1	TRBV6-2/TRBV6-3	TGTGCCAGCAGTTACTCGAGGGGGACAGGGACCTACGAGCAGTACTTC	CASSYSRGTGTYEQYF
.	TRBJ2-5	.	TRBV11-2	TGTGCCAGCACCCAACAAGAGACCCAGTACTTC	CASTQQETQYF
once	TRBJ1-3	.	TRBV10-3	TGTGCCATCACCGAAGGAGGGGCTGGAAACACCATATATTTT	CAITEGGAGNTIYF
.	TRBJ2-7	TRBD1	TRBV9	TGTGCCAGCAGTCACGGGACAGGGGAAACCTACGAGCAGTACTTC	CASSHGTGETYEQYF
once	TRBJ2-1	TRBD2	TRBV4-2	TGTGCCAGCGTCTCAGGGCTAGCGGGAGGGAGAAATGAGCAGTTCTTC	CASVSGLAGGRNEQFF
.	TRBJ2-6	.	TRBV5-4	TGTGCCAGCAGCTTGTATTCACTCTCTGGGGCCAACGTCCTGACTTTC	CASSLYSLSGANVLTF
.	TRBJ2-1	.	TRBV18	TGTGCCAGCTCACTCCTAGACAGAGCCCAAAGTGAGCAGTTCTTC	CASSLLDRAQSEQFF
once	TRBJ1-6	.	TRBV28	TGTGCCAGCAGTTCCCGGCGCTCCTATAATTCACCCCTCCACTTT	CASSSRRSYNSPLHF
.	TRBJ1-2	.	TRBV12-3/TRBV12-4	TGTGCCAGCAGTTTAACCCTTAACTATGGCTACACCTTC	CASSLTLNYGYTF
.	TRBJ1-1	.	TRBV4-3	TGCGCCAGCAGCCAAGATTCCGGCGGGGGGAACTCAATCATGAACACTGAAGCTTTCTTT	CASSQDSGGGNSIMNTEAFF
few	TRBJ1-2	.	TRBV4-1	TGCGCCAGCAGCCCTGACCCGAGCTATGGCTACACCTTC	CASSPDPSYGYTF
.	TRBJ2-7	TRBD1	TRBV14	TGTGCCAGCAGCCAAGACTCGGCGCAGGGGGCATCCTACGAGCAGTACTTC	CASSQDSAQGASYEQYF
.	TRBJ2-7	.	TRBV4-3	TGCGCCAGCAGCCAAGATCACCCTAGCACGTACGAGCAGTACTTC	CASSQDHPSTYEQYF
.	TRBJ1-2	.	TRBV7-9	TGTGCCACCAGCAAGGCCTCGGGGAATGGCTACACCTTC	CATSKASGNGYTF
.	TRBJ1-5	.	TRBV29-1	TGCAGCGTTGAAGGTATAGGGGTCAATCAGCCCCAGCATTTT	CSVEGIGVNQPQHF
.	TRBJ1-1	.	TRBV7-2	TGTGCCAGCAGCTTAGGGACACACAGGAACACTGAAGCTTTCTTT	CASSLGTHRNTEAFF
.	TRBJ2-4	.	TRBV28	TGTGCCAGCAGTTGGAGGACAGTCCGACTAGCCAAAAACATTCAGTACTTC	CASSWRTVRLAKNIQYF
.	TRBJ2-1	TRBD1	TRBV19	TGTGCCACCGTACAGGGGGCTGGTGAGCAGTTCTTC	CATVQGAGEQFF
.	TRBJ2-3	.	TRBV4-1	TGCGCCAGCAGCCAAAGAAAGGAGGCGGGTTTAGCAGATACGCAGTATTTT	CASSQRKEAGLADTQYF